Listed here are 10 T cell receptor beta chains from one sample, sequenced in a study of beta chain features in type 1 diabetes. Expressed TCRB transcripts were sequenced because the entire RNA isolate underwent reverse transcription. The assay was immunoSEQ multiplex PCR, and TCRdb's table has in-frame clones only and misses some. The sample records more than 8,000 clones, around 78% being singletons. Sample: Tregs from blood. These receptors were taken from a woman younger than 30 in good health.

The chain links TRBV5-6 to TRBJ2-5; perhaps TRBD1 as D (6 bases). Germline assignment: CDR1 SGHDT and CDR2 YYEEEE. V was cut by 0 bases and J by 1 base, with 10 bases left in between. The CDR3 sequence is 15 residues long. CDR3 DNA: TGTGCCAGCAGCTTGGGAGACAGGAGCCAAGAGACCCAGTACTTC. Encoded protein: CASSLGDRSQETQYF.

The gene calls are TRBV6-5 and TRBJ2-5; possible D gene TRBD2, 6 bases. The CDR3 runs 13 residues. Trimming took 6 bases from V and 10 from J, leaving 18 bases between them. Germline values: CDR1 MNHEY, CDR2 SVGAGI. CDR3 nucleotides: TGTGCCAGCAGCGCCGCACTAGCTCGAGGCCAGTACTTC. Protein: CASSAALARGQYF.

The genes are TRBV29-1 and TRBJ2-4, with 8 bases lining up with TRBD2. The J segment lost 9 bases and the V segment lost 8 bases, leaving 12 bases of the junction unmatched. The CDR3 loop spans 13 amino acids. The germline V gene has CDR1 SQVTM and CDR2 ANQGSEA. This CDR3 reads CSPSGGAFCIQYF. In nucleotides, the CDR3 is TGCAGCCCCTCCGGGGGGGCTTTTTGCATTCAGTACTTC.

V usage is TRBV7-2 and J usage is TRBJ1-2; a weak D match, TRBD1 (6 bases). Germline V gives CDR1 SGHTA, CDR2 FQGNSA. Trimming cost V 1 base and J 2 bases, with 8 bases left between them. This CDR3 has 14 amino acids. CDR3 bases: TGTGCCAGCAGCTTAGACAGGGCAAACTATGGCTACACCTTC. Its translation: CASSLDRANYGYTF. Full variable domain (outside the CDR3, taken from reference TRBV7-2 and TRBJ1-2): GAGVSQSPSNKVTEKGKDVELRCDPISGHTALYWYRQSLGQGLEFLIYFQGNSAPDKSGLPSDRFSAERTGGSVSTLTIQRTQQEDSAVYLCASSLDRANYGYTFGSGTRLTVV.

The genes are TRBV11-1 and TRBJ2-3; D uncertain. Between the trimmed V and J ends, which lost 1 base and 1 base, there was a span of 6 bases. The length of the CDR3 is 14 residues. Germline V CDR1 and CDR2: SGHAT, FQDESV (reference sequence). The CDR3 loop is CASSLGHRTDTQYF. The CDR3 DNA reads as TGTGCCAGCAGCTTAGGACACCGCACAGATACGCAGTATTTT.

The DNA for the CDR3 is TGTGCCAGCAGCCTGACGGAAACGGGAGCTTTCTTT. This sequence encodes CASSLTETGAFF. The rearrangement uses TRBV7-9 and TRBJ1-1; D is unresolved. From germline, CDR1 is SEHNR and CDR2 FQNEAQ (reference sequence). Trimming cost V 5 bases and J 10 bases, with 14 bases left between them. The CDR3 extends over 12 amino acids.

The CDR3 region is CASSLIGGRSYEQYF. CDR3 coding DNA: TGCGCCAGCAGCTTGATCGGGGGGCGTAGCTACGAGCAGTACTTC. V is TRBV5-1 and J is TRBJ2-7, with D possibly being TRBD2 (7 bases). The CDR3 has 15 amino acids. V was shortened by 1 base and J by 3 bases, with 14 bases between the two germline ends. The germline gives CDR1 SGHRS, CDR2 YFSETQ.

This clone was seen only once. The chain joins TRBV11-2 to TRBJ2-1; no definite D call. The germline V gene encodes CDR1 SGHAT and CDR2 FQNNGV. The CDR3 runs 11 residues. The V end was cut by 5 bases, the J end by 7 bases, with 6 bases between. DNA of the CDR3: TGTGCCAGCAGCAAACGGAATGAGCAGTTCTTC. Translating gives CASSKRNEQFF.

This chain joins TRBV19 and TRBJ2-2; 12 bases align to TRBD1. Germline V lookup: CDR1 LNHDA, CDR2 SQIVND (reference sequence). The V and J ends lost 7 bases and 2 bases, in that order; junction bases with no gene match: 11. CDR3 length: 18 residues. CDR3 bases: TGTGCCAGTACCCGTGTCCGGGACAGGGGGCATAACACCGGGGAGCTGTTTTTT. Its translation: CASTRVRDRGHNTGELFF.

V usage is TRBV5-1 and J usage is TRBJ2-5, with TRBD1 as a possible D gene (6 bases). CDR3 length equals 13 residues. The germline V gene encodes CDR1 SGHRS and CDR2 YFSETQ. V was pared by 2 bases and J by 5 bases, with 10 bases between. The CDR3 protein is CASSFLGAETQYF. The CDR3, as DNA: TGCGCCAGCAGCTTTCTGGGGGCCGAGACCCAGTACTTC.